The following is a T cell receptor beta chain sequence with its context. What it binds is not known. Time point in this sample: newly diagnosed GD, antithyroid drugs for less than 3 months. Construction of the TCR library relied on RNA isolated from PBMCs. In each case, Graves' disease was diagnosed per American Thyroid Association guidelines. The entry originates in a study of regulatory T cells in long-lasting Graves disease. Across the study: New Graves' disease cases had less than 3 months of antithyroid drugs.

Arm-PCR of CDR3 regions and iRepertoire HTBI primers were used to build TCR beta libraries. TCRdb recomputed calls from the multiplex PCR reads with MiXCR, one row per CDR3 protein. The sample yields about 430,000 distinct CDR3 sequences, 15% seen once. CDR1 and CDR2 (germline): DFQATT, SNEGSKA (reference sequence). The V and J ends lost 1 base and 4 bases respectively, with 7 bases between them. The CDR3 spans 12 residues. Findings of the study overall: Persistent disease was characterized by preferential usage of TRBV28, TRBJ1-2 and TRBJ2-5.

These same data were also listed under a study on T cells in Graves' hyperthyroidism and ophthalmopathy. That study reports: Prediction of ophthalmopathy progression came a median around 6 months pre-onset.

The sequence derives from a woman in her 40s with Graves disease. The material was peripheral blood mononuclear cells (PBMCs), obtained at new diagnosis, from a patient treated with antithyroid drugs. The rearrangement links TRBV20-1 to TRBJ1-1; D gene uncertain. The CDR3 region is CSARAGGTEAFF. As DNA, the CDR3 is TGCAGTGCTAGAGCCGGCGGCACTGAAGCTTTCTTT.